The sequence of this TCR beta chain was determined in a study of cytomegalovirus exposure and HLA in healthy donors. Study-wide points: In a later analysis, at a false discovery rate of 0.05, 16,951 TCR beta sequences matched HLA alleles. Overall, under 200 TCR beta chains were annotated as cytomegalovirus-associated.

The PCR had 60 Vbeta and 13 Jbeta primers. Only in-frame clones appear in the TCRdb table, and some are missing; sequencing was by immunoSEQ multiplex PCR. Among 130,000 or so clones listed, under 80% were seen once. This CDR3 spans 14 amino acids. Germline-derived CDR1 and CDR2 are SGHRS and YFSETQ. J lost 4 bases, V lost 2 bases, and 3 bases had no gene match. With respect to this clone: The antigen is not known.

The J gene is TRBJ1-3, the V gene TRBV5-1, with 7 bases identical to TRBD1. This clonotype was obtained from a man between 18 and 29 years old in good health and CMV-seropositive. The material sequenced was PBMCs. The DNA of the CDR3 is TGCGCCAGCAGCTTAGACAGGGAAGGAAACACCATATATTTT. Its protein product is CASSLDREGNTIYF.